The source of this TCR beta chain is a study of blood T cell repertoires in COVID-19 (dated by TCRdb to between 2020 and 2021). For the wider study: Samples covering the acute and convalescent phases of COVID-19 were provided by collaborators in the United States, Italy and Spain. The material from the prospective study consisted of cDNA or gDNA derived from T cells, B-cell-depleted T cells, or PBMCs. The dataset comprised deeply sampled blood TCRbeta repertoires from subjects exposed to, actively infected with, or recovered from COVID-19. The repertoires were released in a freely available public database intended as a resource for research on the immune response to SARS-CoV-2. The samples were drawn from two sources: the first 160 participants of the ongoing ImmuneRACE study, and fewer than 1,500 subjects contributed by 6 global collaborators. A de-identified subject ID, COVID-19 status, age in years and sex were almost always included in the sample metadata. Where available, HLA class I and class II types were taken from metadata supplied by the sample provider and were not determined by assay-based typing. What the work shows at the level of the full study, not this receptor alone: The quantity of clinical and demographic metadata differed by source and by participant and was supplied without curation.

Whole blood was collected in K2EDTA tubes by collaborating institutions according to the institutions' own protocols. For TCRbeta analysis, collaborator samples were shipped as frozen whole blood, as isolated PBMCs, or as DNA extracted from either sample type. TCRbeta CDR3 regions were amplified from genomic DNA by means of the immunoSEQ Assay, a bias-controlled multiplex PCR. In the authors' own workflow: The number of nucleated cells in each sample was estimated from the amplification of reference gene primers within the assay. To quantify the absolute abundance of each unique TCRbeta CDR3 rearrangement, sequence reads were collapsed and filtered. For each sample, productive Simpson clonality was calculated as the square root of Simpson's diversity index over productive rearrangements. The immuneACCESS repertoire file appears here via TCRdb, limited to in-frame rearrangements. These files lack a portion of the clones; in checked studies, under half of the deficit traces to unresolved V genes, and the cause of the others is not known. The DNA was the basis for D and trimming; V, J and clone size are from that table. The sample profile shows some 96,000 clones; about 83% of them were found once. The ten largest account for about 13% of the sample.

V is shortened by 2 bases, J by 7 bases, and the region joining them spans 6 bases. The cysteine opens and the phenylalanine closes a CDR3 of 11 amino acids. The read is trimmed to its CDR3 DNA, 33 bases read in frame from base 1. The germline V gene (reference sequence) yields SGHKS for CDR1 and YYEKEE for CDR2. This clone has a handful of counts. This clone's antigen is unknown. No quality values exist for individual bases; no much larger clone is one base distant. Specimen: peripheral blood. This sequence uses TRBV5-5 and TRBJ1-1; too little of a D gene remains to name it. This receptor was obtained from a human donor in a cohort sampled during active COVID-19. The nucleotide sequence reads as follows: TGTGCCAGCAGCTTCAATAGTGAAGCTTTCTTT. Its protein product is CASSFNSEAFF. The CDR3 plus the reference TRBV5-5 and TRBJ1-1 genes for the other parts give the full variable domain: DAGVTQSPTHLIKTRGQQVTLRCSPISGHKSVSWYQQVLGQGPQFIFQYYEKEERGRGNFPDRFSARQFPNYSSELNVNALLLGDSALYLCASSFNSEAFFGQGTRLTVV.